At least ten counts were recorded for the clone carrying this T cell receptor (beta chain). Fresh peripheral blood, roughly 9.6 ml, was the source of the PBMCs. The source of the sample is a study of T cells in Graves' hyperthyroidism and ophthalmopathy. At the level of the study: Blood was drawn when the patient was first diagnosed and still untreated.

TCR beta CDR3 sequences were amplified from RNA transcripts. The study used the HTBI primer set for a first-round RT-PCR of the TCR CDR3. TCRdb called the multiplex PCR reads again in MiXCR, with one record for every CDR3 protein. The sample lists 300,000 to 400,000 distinct CDR3 sequences, around 14% occurring once. The J segment lost 5 bases and the V segment lost 6 bases, leaving 6 bases of the junction unmatched. CDR1 MDHEN and CDR2 SYDVKM come from the germline V gene. CDR3 length: 13 amino acids. This TCR derives from a woman aged 18-30 years with Graves' hyperthyroidism. The chain has TRBV28 and TRBJ2-5, with 7 bases lining up with TRBD1. The sample taken for sequencing was blood. CDR3 residues: CASRYRGWETQYF. DNA of the CDR3: TGTGCCAGCAGGTACAGGGGTTGGGAGACCCAGTACTTC.